Sequencing of this TCR beta chain was carried out in a study of cytomegalovirus exposure and HLA in healthy donors. Study results and caveats: Reports credit the classifier with highly specific, highly sensitive diagnosis of cytomegalovirus status. Most TCR sequences were uncommon, yet certain public TCRs appeared in many donors. In a later analysis, common viral pathogens appeared linked to several of the most significant clusters.

Of note for this clone: Its cognate antigen is unknown.

The PCR was carried out with 60 Vbeta primers and 13 Jbeta primers. The repertoire was sequenced with immunoSEQ multiplex PCR; TCRdb's copy has only in-frame clones and lacks some. This table has 90,000 to 100,000 clones, around 73% appearing once. The sequenced sample was PBMCs. This TCR was sampled from a female donor in good health and CMV-seronegative.

DNA of the CDR3: TGTGCCAGCAGCAATGACAGCAGCTATGGCTACACCTTC. Translated, it gives CASSNDSSYGYTF. The chain is built from TRBV5-6 and TRBJ1-2, with D tentatively TRBD1 (5 bases). There are 13 residues in the CDR3. Trimming cost V 4 bases and J 4 bases, with 11 bases left between them. Germline V gene sequence: CDR1 SGHDT, CDR2 YYEEEE.